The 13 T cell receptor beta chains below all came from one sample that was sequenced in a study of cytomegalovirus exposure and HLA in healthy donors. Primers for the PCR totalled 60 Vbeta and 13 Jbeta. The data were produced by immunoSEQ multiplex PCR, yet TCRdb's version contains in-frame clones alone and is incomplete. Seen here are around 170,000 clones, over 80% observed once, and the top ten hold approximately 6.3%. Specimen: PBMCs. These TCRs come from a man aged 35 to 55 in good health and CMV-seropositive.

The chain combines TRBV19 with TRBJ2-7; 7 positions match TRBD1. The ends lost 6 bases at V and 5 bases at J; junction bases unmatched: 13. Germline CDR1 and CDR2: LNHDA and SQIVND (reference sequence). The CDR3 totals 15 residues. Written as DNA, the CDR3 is TGTGCCAGTAGCCTTCGACAGGGTATAGGGGACGAGCAGTACTTC. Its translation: CASSLRQGIGDEQYF.

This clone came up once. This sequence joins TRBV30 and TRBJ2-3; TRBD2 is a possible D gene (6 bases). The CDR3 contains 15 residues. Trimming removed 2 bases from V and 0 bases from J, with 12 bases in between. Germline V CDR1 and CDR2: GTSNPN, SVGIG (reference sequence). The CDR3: CAWSPLRGSTDTQYF. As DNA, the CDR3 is TGTGCCTGGAGTCCTCTCCGGGGGAGCACAGATACGCAGTATTTT.

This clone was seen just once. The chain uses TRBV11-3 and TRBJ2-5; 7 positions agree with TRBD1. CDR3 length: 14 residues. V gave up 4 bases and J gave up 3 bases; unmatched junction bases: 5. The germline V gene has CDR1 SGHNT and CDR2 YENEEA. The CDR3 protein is CASSSRTGEETQYF. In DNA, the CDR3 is TGTGCCAGCAGCTCTCGGACAGGCGAAGAGACCCAGTACTTC.

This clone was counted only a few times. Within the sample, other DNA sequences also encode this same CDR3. DNA of the CDR3: TGTGCCAGCTCACCAACAGGGGGCCTAGGCGAGCAGTACTTC. It codes for CASSPTGGLGEQYF. This chain uses TRBV18 with TRBJ2-7; 9 bases line up with TRBD1. Losses at the gene ends were 2 bases for V and 6 bases for J; bases not matched to a gene: 5. CDR1 is KGHSH, CDR2 LQKENI, per germline. This CDR3 contains 14 residues.

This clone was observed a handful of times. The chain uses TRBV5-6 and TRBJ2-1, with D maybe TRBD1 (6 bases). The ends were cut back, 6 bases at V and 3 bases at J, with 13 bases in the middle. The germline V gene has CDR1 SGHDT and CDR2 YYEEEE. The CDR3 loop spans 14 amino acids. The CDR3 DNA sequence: TGTGCCAGCACCACAGGGACCGTCTACAATGAGCAGTTCTTC. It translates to CASTTGTVYNEQFF.

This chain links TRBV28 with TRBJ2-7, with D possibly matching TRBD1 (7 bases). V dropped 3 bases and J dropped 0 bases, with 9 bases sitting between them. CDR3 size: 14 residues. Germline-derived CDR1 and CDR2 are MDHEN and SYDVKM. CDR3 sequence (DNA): TGTGCCAGCAGTTTTCAGGGGGGCTCCTACGAGCAGTACTTC. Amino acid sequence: CASSFQGGSYEQYF. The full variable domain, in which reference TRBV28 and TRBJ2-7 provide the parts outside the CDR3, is DVKVTQSSRYLVKRTGEKVFLECVQDMDHENMFWYRQDPGLGLRLIYFSYDVKMKEKGDIPEGYSVSREKKERFSLILESASTNQTSMYLCASSFQGGSYEQYFGPGTRLTVT.

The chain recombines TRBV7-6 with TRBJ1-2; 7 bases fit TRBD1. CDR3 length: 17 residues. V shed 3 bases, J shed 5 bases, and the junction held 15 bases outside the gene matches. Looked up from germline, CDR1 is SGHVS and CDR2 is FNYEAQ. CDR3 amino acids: CASSFRDSSGDPYGYTF. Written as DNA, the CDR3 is TGTGCCAGCAGCTTCCGGGACAGTTCAGGGGACCCGTATGGCTACACCTTC. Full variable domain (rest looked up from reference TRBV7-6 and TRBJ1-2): GAGVSQSPRYKVTKRGQDVALRCDPISGHVSLYWYRQALGQGPEFLTYFNYEAQQDKSGLPNDRFSAERPEGSISTLTIQRTEQRDSAMYRCASSFRDSSGDPYGYTFGSGTRLTVV.

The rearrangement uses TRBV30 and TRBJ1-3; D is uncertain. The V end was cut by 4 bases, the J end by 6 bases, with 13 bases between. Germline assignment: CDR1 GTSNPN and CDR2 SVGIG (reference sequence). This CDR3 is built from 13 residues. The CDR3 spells CAWTRLFANTIYF. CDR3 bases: TGTGCCTGGACCAGATTATTTGCAAACACCATATATTTT.

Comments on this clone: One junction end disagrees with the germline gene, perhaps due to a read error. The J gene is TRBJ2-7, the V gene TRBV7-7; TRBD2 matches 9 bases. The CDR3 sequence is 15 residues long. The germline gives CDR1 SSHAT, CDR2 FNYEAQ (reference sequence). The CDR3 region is CASSFGSGGSYEQYF. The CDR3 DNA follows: TGTGCTAGCAGCTTCGGGAGCGGGGGGTCTTACGAGCAGTACTTC.

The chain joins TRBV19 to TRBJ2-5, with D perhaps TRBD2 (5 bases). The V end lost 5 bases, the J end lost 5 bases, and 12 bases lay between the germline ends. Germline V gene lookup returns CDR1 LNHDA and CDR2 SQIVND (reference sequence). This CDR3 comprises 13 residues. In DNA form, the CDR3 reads TGTGCCAGTAGTGAGTCGGGATGGGAGACCCAGTACTTC. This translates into CASSESGWETQYF.

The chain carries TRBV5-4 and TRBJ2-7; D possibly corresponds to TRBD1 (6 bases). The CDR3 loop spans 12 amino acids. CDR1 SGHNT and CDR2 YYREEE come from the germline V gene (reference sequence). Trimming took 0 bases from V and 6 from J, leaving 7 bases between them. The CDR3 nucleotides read TGTGCCAGCAGCTTGGAAGGGGGCGAGCAGTACTTC. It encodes CASSLEGGEQYF.

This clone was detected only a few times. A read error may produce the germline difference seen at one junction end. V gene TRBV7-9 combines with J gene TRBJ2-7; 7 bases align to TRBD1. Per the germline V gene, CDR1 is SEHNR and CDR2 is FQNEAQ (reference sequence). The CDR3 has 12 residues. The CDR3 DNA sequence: TGTTCCAGCAGTTCACAGGGGAACGAGCAGTACTTC. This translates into CSSSSQGNEQYF. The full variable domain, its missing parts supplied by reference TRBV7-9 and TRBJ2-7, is DTGVSQNPRHKITKRGQNVTFRCDPISEHNRLYWYRQTLGQGPEFLTYFQNEAQLEKSRLLSDRFSAERPKGSFSTLEIQRTEQGDSAMYLCSSSSQGNEQYFGPGTRLTVT.

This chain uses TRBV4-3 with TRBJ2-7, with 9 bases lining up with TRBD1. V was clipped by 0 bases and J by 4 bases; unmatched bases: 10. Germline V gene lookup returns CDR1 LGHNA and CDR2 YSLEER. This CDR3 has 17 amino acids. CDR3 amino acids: CASSQERSGTGSYEQYF. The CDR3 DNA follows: TGCGCCAGCAGCCAAGAGAGGTCGGGGACAGGGTCGTACGAGCAGTACTTC.